This T cell receptor beta chain was identified during a study of shared clonotypes between healthy human individuals. The CDR3 length is 13 residues. Trimming left V 1 base short and J 5 bases short, with 9 bases between. Germline values: CDR1 SGHTA, CDR2 FQGNSA. The repertoire was sequenced with immunoSEQ multiplex PCR; TCRdb's copy has only in-frame clones and lacks some. The sample yields millions of clones, just over 90% seen once. Sequencing used naive CD4+ T cells sorted from blood. Noted subset: CD45RA+ positively selected. J is TRBJ2-7 and V is TRBV7-2; TRBD1 or TRBD2 may be the D gene (5 bases each). The TCR comes from a man aged 18 to 29 in good health. The CDR3 coding sequence is TGTGCCAGCAGCTTAGAGGGGACCGACGAGCAGTACTTC. This translates into CASSLEGTDEQYF.